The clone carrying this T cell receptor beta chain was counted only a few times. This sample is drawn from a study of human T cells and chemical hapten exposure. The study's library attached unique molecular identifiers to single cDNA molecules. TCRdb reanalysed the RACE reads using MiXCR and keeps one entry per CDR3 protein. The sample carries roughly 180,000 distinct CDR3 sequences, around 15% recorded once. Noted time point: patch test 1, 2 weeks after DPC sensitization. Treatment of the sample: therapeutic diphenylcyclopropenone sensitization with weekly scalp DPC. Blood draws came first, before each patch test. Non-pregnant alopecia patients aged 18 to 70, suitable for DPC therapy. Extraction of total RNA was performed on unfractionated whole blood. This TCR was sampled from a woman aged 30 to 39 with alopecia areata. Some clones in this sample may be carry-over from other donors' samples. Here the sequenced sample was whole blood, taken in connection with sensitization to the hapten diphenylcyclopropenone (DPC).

The CDR3 is CASSRTGDTDTQYF. Written as DNA, the CDR3 is TGCGCCAGCAGTCGAACAGGAGACACAGATACGCAGTATTTT. This rearrangement joins TRBV5-1 to TRBJ2-3, with D maybe TRBD1 (5 bases). This CDR3 has 14 amino acids. The V end lost 5 bases, the J end lost 2 bases, and 12 bases lay between the germline ends. The germline V gene encodes CDR1 SGHRS and CDR2 YFSETQ.